These 5 T cell receptor beta chains came from one sample sequenced in a study of blood T cell repertoires in COVID-19 (dated by TCRdb to about 2020). The method behind the library was the immunoSEQ multiplex PCR assay. The table was pulled from immuneACCESS by TCRdb, which kept in-frame rearrangements only. Such tables lose some clones; where checked, under half of the loss comes from unresolved V genes, and the rest has no known cause. This sample gives around 300,000 clones in total; about 93% of them show up just once. Jointly, the top ten make up roughly 7.3% of the sample. The source material was peripheral blood. These receptors came from a woman in her 30s with COVID-19, enrolled during active disease.

This clone showed up just a few times. This chain links TRBV29-1 with TRBJ1-1; TRBD1 might be the D (6 bases). Germline V gene data show CDR1 as SQVTM and CDR2 as ANQGSEA. Between the trimmed V and J ends, which lost 0 bases and 1 base, there was a span of 12 bases. This CDR3 spans 15 amino acids. Here the CDR3 reads CSVEDLGQSNTEAFF. Written as DNA, the CDR3 is TGCAGCGTTGAAGATCTAGGACAGTCGAACACTGAAGCTTTCTTT.

The chain combines TRBV19 with TRBJ1-4, with D possibly being TRBD1 (5 bases). The CDR3 consists of 16 residues. V shed 5 bases and J shed 0 bases, with 13 bases lying between them. The germline V gene has CDR1 LNHDA and CDR2 SQIVND (reference sequence). The CDR3 here is CASSSGTGATNEKLFF. CDR3 sequence (DNA): TGTGCCAGTAGTTCCGGGACGGGAGCAACTAATGAAAAACTGTTTTTT.

The J gene is TRBJ2-2, the V gene TRBV9; 13 bases map to TRBD2. CDR3 length equals 18 residues. Germline V gene data show CDR1 as SGDLS and CDR2 as YYNGEE. V trimming: 2 bases; J trimming: 3 bases; junction bases outside the gene matches: 7. The CDR3 loop is CASSVKTSGRAHTGELFF. The CDR3 DNA is TGTGCCAGCAGCGTTAAAACTAGCGGGAGGGCTCACACCGGGGAGCTGTTTTTT.

The chain combines TRBV18 with TRBJ2-7, with unresolved D. The V end lost 3 bases, the J end lost 4 bases, and 10 bases lay between the germline ends. CDR3 length equals 13 residues. CDR1 and CDR2 (germline): KGHSH, LQKENI. The DNA of the CDR3 is TGTGCCAGCTCACCCGCGAGGCCTTACGAGCAGTACTTC. This gives the protein CASSPARPYEQYF.

J is TRBJ2-2 and V is TRBV30; 7 nucleotides align to TRBD2. This CDR3 spans 14 amino acids. J gave up 5 bases and V 2 bases, and 5 bases lay outside the gene matches. Germline assignment: CDR1 GTSNPN and CDR2 SVGIG (reference sequence). The CDR3 DNA reads TGTGCCTGGAGTCCCCTAGCGGTTACCGGGGAGCTGTTTTTT. This translates into CAWSPLAVTGELFF. Drawing the rest from reference TRBV30 and TRBJ2-2, the complete variable domain is SQTIHQWPATLVQPVGSPLSLECTVEGTSNPNLYWYRQAAGRGLQLLFYSVGIGQISSEVPQNLSASRPQDRQFILSSKKLLLSDSGFYLCAWSPLAVTGELFFGEGSRLTVL.